A single sample gave rise to the 20 T cell receptor beta chains below, sequenced in a study of CD8 T cells in Susac syndrome. RNA, at about 0.5 to 1 ug, was reverse transcribed with random hexamers. TCRdb processed the immunoSEQ multiplex PCR reads anew with MiXCR; each CDR3 protein has one entry. Altogether 200,000 to 250,000 distinct CDR3 sequences are present, about 95% being singletons, with the ten largest covering 0.15% to 0.2%. Sequencing was carried out using CD4+ T cells from PBMCs. The receptors shown here come from a human donor with Susac syndrome.

This clonotype was seen a single time. The chain joins TRBV18 to TRBJ1-1; D remains unclear. Trimming shortened V by 3 bases and J by 3 bases, and 14 bases separated the two germline ends. CDR1 is KGHSH and CDR2 is LQKENI in the germline V gene. The CDR3 is 15 amino acids. The CDR3 here is CASSPRVPAYTEAFF. The CDR3 region has the DNA TGTGCCAGCTCACCGCGCGTGCCTGCCTACACTGAAGCTTTCTTT. The full variable domain, rest sourced from reference TRBV18 and TRBJ1-1, is NAGVMQNPRHLVRRRGQEARLRCSPMKGHSHVYWYRQLPEEGLKFMVYLQKENIIDESGMPKERFSAEFPKEGPSILRIQQVVRGDSAAYFCASSPRVPAYTEAFFGQGTRLTVV.

The rearrangement uses TRBV6-5 and TRBJ1-2; 8 bases fit TRBD1. There are 15 residues in the CDR3. Germline V gene sequence: CDR1 MNHEY, CDR2 SVGAGI. The V segment lost 2 bases and the J segment 7 bases; nucleotides outside the gene matches: 9. Written as DNA, the CDR3 is TGTGCCAGCAGTTACCTGACGACAGGGGATAGTGGCTACACCTTC. Translation gives CASSYLTTGDSGYTF.

V is TRBV6-2 or TRBV6-3 and J is TRBJ1-5, with D perhaps TRBD1 (5 bases). CDR3 size: 15 residues. V gave up 4 bases and J gave up 2 bases, with 12 bases separating them. Germline loops: CDR1 MNHEY, CDR2 SVGEGT. CDR3 region: CASSWGRAGNQPQHF. The DNA of the CDR3 is TGTGCCAGCAGTTGGGGCAGGGCAGGCAATCAGCCCCAGCATTTT.

This rearrangement joins TRBV4-3 to TRBJ1-1, with D hard to call. The CDR3 has 14 residues. V dropped 0 bases and J dropped 6 bases, with 11 bases sitting between them. In germline, CDR1 is LGHNA, CDR2 YSLEER. CDR3 residues: CASSQDRRAAEAFF. The CDR3 DNA follows: TGCGCCAGCAGCCAAGATCGGAGGGCAGCTGAAGCTTTCTTT.

V is TRBV12-3 or TRBV12-4 and J is TRBJ1-5, with a possible D match to TRBD1 (6 bases). V was cut by 4 bases and J by 1 base, with 11 bases left in between. The CDR3 loop spans 15 amino acids. CDR3 amino acids: CASSSTGLSNQPQHF. For the CDR3, the DNA is TGTGCCAGCAGTTCTACAGGGTTGAGCAATCAGCCCCAGCATTTT.

The chain uses TRBV19 and TRBJ2-2; 8 positions match TRBD2. CDR3 length equals 16 residues. The V gene's germline CDR1 is LNHDA and CDR2 SQIVND (reference sequence). The V and J ends lost 3 bases and 5 bases, in that order; junction bases with no gene match: 8. Written as DNA, the CDR3 is TGTGCCAGTAGTATCCTCGCGGGGGGACCAACCGGGGAGCTGTTTTTT. It specifies CASSILAGGPTGELFF.

The gene calls are TRBV29-1 and TRBJ2-3; 11 nucleotides agree with TRBD2. The J segment lost 5 bases and the V segment lost 0 bases, leaving 10 bases of the junction unmatched. The length of the CDR3 is 17 residues. Per germline, CDR1 SQVTM and CDR2 ANQGSEA. In DNA, the CDR3 is TGCAGCGTTGAAGATCGGGCTAGCGGGGGGCGGGGAGATACGCAGTATTTT. The encoded protein is CSVEDRASGGRGDTQYF.

The rearrangement joins TRBV9 to TRBJ1-2, with 7 nucleotides matching TRBD1. The V segment lost 4 bases and the J segment 7 bases; nucleotides outside the gene matches: 13. The CDR3 length is 15 residues. From germline, CDR1 is SGDLS and CDR2 YYNGEE. The CDR3 DNA follows: TGTGCCAGCAGCCCTGTGACAGGGAATCTTGGTGGCTACACCTTC. It encodes CASSPVTGNLGGYTF.

The rearrangement links TRBV9 to TRBJ2-5, with no clear D. The CDR3 is made up of 14 amino acids. Germline assignment: CDR1 SGDLS and CDR2 YYNGEE. V lost 0 bases to trimming and J lost 4 bases, with 10 bases between them. CDR3 amino acids: CASSVDSGRETQYF. Written as DNA, the CDR3 is TGTGCCAGCAGCGTAGACTCCGGTCGAGAGACCCAGTACTTC.

The chain couples TRBV6-2 or TRBV6-3 to TRBJ2-7, with D perhaps TRBD2 (7 bases). Germline lookup yields CDR1 MNHEY and CDR2 SVGEGT. Trimming shortened V by 2 bases and J by 4 bases, and 15 bases separated the two germline ends. The CDR3 contains 15 residues. The CDR3 protein is CASSYRRGGDYEQYF. CDR3 nucleotides: TGTGCCAGCAGTTACCGGAGAGGGGGGGATTACGAGCAGTACTTC.

The J gene is TRBJ1-6, the V gene TRBV10-3; no clear D. The CDR3 has 14 amino acids. Trimming cost V 8 bases and J 2 bases, with 10 bases left between them. Germline assignment: CDR1 ENHRY and CDR2 SYGVKD. The CDR3 DNA is TGTGCCATCTCAGTCGGGACCTATAATTCACCCCTCCACTTT. Translation: CAISVGTYNSPLHF.

The rearrangement uses TRBV9 and TRBJ1-3; tentative D call: TRBD1 (5 bases). Looked up from germline, CDR1 is SGDLS and CDR2 is YYNGEE. Trimming took 4 bases from V and 1 from J, leaving 18 bases between them. This CDR3 spans 17 amino acids. The CDR3 region has the DNA TGTGCCAGCAGCCTTGAGGTGGAGGGGATTTCTGGAAACACCATATATTTT. Translated: CASSLEVEGISGNTIYF.

V is TRBV6-5 and J is TRBJ2-7; 11 bases fit TRBD1. The CDR3 is made up of 15 amino acids. J gave up 2 bases and V 2 bases, and 2 bases lay outside the gene matches. Germline V gene data show CDR1 as MNHEY and CDR2 as SVGAGI. CDR3: CASSYRDRGTYEQYF. CDR3 in DNA: TGTGCCAGCAGTTACCGGGACAGGGGGACCTACGAGCAGTACTTC.

This sequence joins TRBV7-2 and TRBJ2-1; 12 nucleotides agree with TRBD2. Germline assignment: CDR1 SGHTA and CDR2 FQGNSA. Trimming cost V 4 bases and J 8 bases; bases outside gene matches: 12. This CDR3 has 17 amino acids. CDR3 loop: CASSSSTSGGKVDEQFF. The CDR3 region has the DNA TGTGCCAGCAGCTCTTCCACTAGCGGGGGGAAGGTGGATGAGCAGTTCTTC.

J is TRBJ1-2 and V is TRBV10-3; D is perhaps TRBD1 (6 bases). Germline V gives CDR1 ENHRY, CDR2 SYGVKD. The CDR3 totals 12 residues. Trimming left V 4 bases short and J 4 bases short, with 7 bases between. CDR3 coding DNA: TGTGCCATCAGTGCAGGGGTCTATGGCTACACCTTC. This codes for CAISAGVYGYTF.

The genes are TRBV29-1 and TRBJ2-7; tentatively, D is TRBD2 (7 bases). V was trimmed by 6 bases and J by 4 bases, leaving 16 bases between them. The CDR3 consists of 13 residues. Germline CDR1 is SQVTM and CDR2 is ANQGSEA. The CDR3 loop is CSVLGEGGYEQYF. The CDR3 bases are TGCAGCGTCCTCGGGGAGGGGGGTTACGAGCAGTACTTC.

The rearrangement joins TRBV2 to TRBJ1-1, with 8 bases matching TRBD1. V shed 6 bases and J 10 bases; nucleotides not matched to a gene: 7. Germline CDR1 and CDR2: SNHLY and FYNNEI. The CDR3 extends over 12 amino acids. The CDR3 nucleotides are TGTGCCAGCAGCCAGGGGGCTGGTCCAGCTTTCTTT. It codes for CASSQGAGPAFF. Full variable domain (outside the CDR3, taken from reference TRBV2 and TRBJ1-1): EPEVTQTPSHQVTQMGQEVILRCVPISNHLYFYWYRQILGQKVEFLVSFYNNEISEKSEIFDDQFSVERPDGSNFTLKIRSTKLEDSAMYFCASSQGAGPAFFGQGTRLTVV.

This clonotype was seen only once. CDR3 coding DNA: TGCGCCAGCAGCTTGCTGGCGGCGAACACCGGGGAGCTGTTTTTT. Protein sequence: CASSLLAANTGELFF. This sequence joins TRBV5-1 and TRBJ2-2, with no clear D. The CDR3 extends over 15 amino acids. The germline V gene encodes CDR1 SGHRS and CDR2 YFSETQ. V shed 1 base and J shed 0 bases, with 7 bases lying between them. The variable domain in full, with the rest retrieved from reference TRBV5-1 and TRBJ2-2, is KAGVTQTPRYLIKTRGQQVTLSCSPISGHRSVSWYQQTPGQGLQFLFEYFSETQRNKGNFPGRFSGRQFSNSRSEMNVSTLELGDSALYLCASSLLAANTGELFFGEGSRLTVL.

The table lists this clonotype with a count of one. The rearrangement links TRBV2 to TRBJ2-1; D tentatively fits TRBD1 or TRBD2 (5 bases each). Germline values: CDR1 SNHLY, CDR2 FYNNEI. Trimming left V 6 bases short and J 8 bases short, with 14 bases between. This CDR3 has 13 amino acids. The CDR3 DNA is TGTGCCAGCAGGGGGACGTTTATCCATGAGCAGTTCTTC. This translates into CASRGTFIHEQFF.

The chain has TRBV6-5 and TRBJ1-2, with D perhaps matching TRBD1 (5 bases). Trimming stripped 6 bases from V and 5 bases from J, with 16 bases between. The CDR3 sequence is 14 residues long. The germline CDR1 and CDR2 sequences are MNHEY and SVGAGI. Here the CDR3 reads CASREPGGKYGYTF. The CDR3 DNA reads TGTGCCAGCAGAGAGCCGGGGGGTAAATATGGCTACACCTTC.